Listed below are T cell receptor beta chains from one sample, sequenced in a study of cytomegalovirus exposure and HLA in healthy donors. The method was immunoSEQ multiplex PCR; TCRdb's version includes in-frame clones alone and lacks a portion of them. This table has 200,000 to 250,000 clones, about 72% appearing once. Sequenced input: PBMCs. These receptors originate from a male donor in good health and CMV-seronegative. Each CDR3 is given with its conserved first and last residue. A D gene is named only where the DNA matches it firmly. Not every row has a clone size; where given, it reads once, few, many or a size class.

V,size,D,J,DNA,CDR3
TRBV7-6,few,NA,TRBJ2-1,TGTGCCAGCAGCCCCCTGAGGAGGGAGCAGTTCTTC,CASSPLRREQFF
TRBV4-1,NA,TRBD2,TRBJ2-1,TGCGCCAGCAAACAAGCTGAAATAGGAGGGGTAGGAGCGGGAGCAGATTACAATGAGCAGTTCTTC,CASKQAEIGGVGAGADYNEQFF
TRBV7-9,NA,TRBD1,TRBJ2-2,TGTGCCAGCAGCCCCCGTATTCGGACAGGGGCCTCCGGGGAGCTGTTTTTT,CASSPRIRTGASGELFF
TRBV19,NA,TRBD1,TRBJ1-1,TGTGCCACTAGGGACAGCCTGAACACTGAAGCTTTCTTT,CATRDSLNTEAFF
TRBV6-4,once,TRBD2,TRBJ2-2,TGTGCCAGCAGTGCCGGACTAGCGTACACCGGGGAGCTGTTTTTT,CASSAGLAYTGELFF
TRBV6-6,few,TRBD2,TRBJ2-7,TGTGCCAGCGGCACGACTAGCGGGAGCTCCGAGCAGTACTTC,CASGTTSGSSEQYF
TRBV25-1,NA,TRBD1,TRBJ2-5,TGTGCCAGCAGTCCTGGGACAGGGGCTCAAGAGACCCAGTACTTC,CASSPGTGAQETQYF
TRBV25-1,once,TRBD1,TRBJ2-5,TGTGCCAGCTGCCCGGGGGACAGGGGGTGGGAGCAGTACTTC,CASCPGDRGWEQYF
TRBV19,NA,NA,TRBJ2-1,TGTGCCAGTAGTCCCCCAGGGATCAATGAGCAGTTCTTC,CASSPPGINEQFF
TRBV5-8,few,NA,TRBJ1-5,TGTGCCAGCAGCTTGAAGGACAACAGAGCTAATCAGCCCCAGCATTTT,CASSLKDNRANQPQHF
TRBV29-1,NA,TRBD1,TRBJ2-1,TGCAGCGTTGAGGGACAGGGGGCATTCAATGAGCAGTTCTTC,CSVEGQGAFNEQFF
TRBV5-1,NA,TRBD2,TRBJ2-3,TGCGCCAGCAGCCCCTCTAGCGGACCTAGCACAGATACGCAGTATTTT,CASSPSSGPSTDTQYF
TRBV7-3,NA,TRBD2,TRBJ2-3,TGTGCCAGCAGCCGAAGCGGGGTACACACAGATACGCAGTATTTT,CASSRSGVHTDTQYF
TRBV2,NA,NA,TRBJ1-1,TGTGCCAGCAGTGATAAGAGGACTCAGGTCGCTGAAGCTTTCTTT,CASSDKRTQVAEAFF
TRBV28,NA,NA,TRBJ1-1,TGTGCCAGCAGTTTTAGGGACATAGGAGCTTTCTTT,CASSFRDIGAFF
TRBV20-1,NA,NA,TRBJ1-5,TGCAGTGCTAGTGATCGGATGAGGCCGCATTTT,CSASDRMRPHF
TRBV7-2,NA,NA,TRBJ2-7,TGTGCCAGCAGCTTTCCAGGGGCTTCCTACGAGCAGTACTTC,CASSFPGASYEQYF
TRBV7-3,NA,NA,TRBJ2-1,TGTGCCAGCAGCTTAAAGCCCAGCGGAGCCACATCTTCATACAATGAGCAGTTCTTC,CASSLKPSGATSSYNEQFF
TRBV5-1,NA,NA,TRBJ1-1,TGCGCCAGCAGCTTGGGACAGGCGAGTGAAGCTTTCTTT,CASSLGQASEAFF
TRBV6-5,NA,NA,TRBJ2-7,TGTGCCAGCAGTTCCCCTGGCAGGGCGGATTACGAGCAGTACTTC,CASSSPGRADYEQYF
TRBV6-5,NA,NA,TRBJ2-7,TGTGCCAGCAGTCGGACAGTAGCCTACGAGCAGTACTTC,CASSRTVAYEQYF
TRBV7-9,NA,NA,TRBJ2-1,TGTGCCAGCGGTAGACAGGACGAGCTGAATGAGCAGTTCTTC,CASGRQDELNEQFF
TRBV5-1,NA,NA,TRBJ2-3,TGCGCCAGCAGCCCGGGGGTCAGGTGGGACACAGATACGCAGTATTTT,CASSPGVRWDTDTQYF
TRBV2,NA,TRBD2,TRBJ2-7,TGTGCCAGCAGTGAACGGGTTGGAGCGGGAGGTAACGAGCAGTACTTC,CASSERVGAGGNEQYF
TRBV7-3,NA,TRBD1,TRBJ2-1,TGTGCCAGCAGCTTAGGGACAGGCCATGAGCAGTTCTTC,CASSLGTGHEQFF
TRBV4-1,NA,TRBD1,TRBJ2-1,TGCGCCAGCAGCCAAGTTTCAGGGGGCTCCTACAATGAGCAGTTCTTC,CASSQVSGGSYNEQFF
TRBV9,NA,TRBD2,TRBJ2-1,TGTGCCAGCAGCGGACCCTTACTAGCGGGAGGGGGGCATGAGCAGTTCTTC,CASSGPLLAGGGHEQFF
TRBV19,NA,NA,TRBJ1-2,TGTGCCAGCCTTGACCTCTTTCCCTTAACCGGGATAAATAACTATGGCTACACCTTC,CASLDLFPLTGINNYGYTF
TRBV7-2,NA,NA,TRBJ2-1,TGTGCCAGCAGCTTCCTTCCCTCGAGCGGGCTATACAATGAGCAGTTCTTC,CASSFLPSSGLYNEQFF
TRBV18,NA,NA,TRBJ2-5,TGTGCCAGCTCACCGCTGAAGGGGTTCGAGGAGACCCAGTACTTC,CASSPLKGFEETQYF
TRBV2,NA,NA,TRBJ2-3,TGTGCCCAATCCGGGAGAGGGACAGATACGCAGTATTTT,CAQSGRGTDTQYF
TRBV7-9,NA,NA,TRBJ1-2,TGTGCCAGCAGCTTCCAGAATTATGGCTACACCTTC,CASSFQNYGYTF
TRBV2,NA,NA,TRBJ2-1,TGTGCCAGCGAGGGGCTAGCGTCCTACAATGAGCAGTTCTTC,CASEGLASYNEQFF
TRBV2,NA,TRBD2,TRBJ2-1,TGTGCCAGCAGTGTCAGTCGCGAAGGCGGGAGATCGTTCGGTGAGCAGTTCTTC,CASSVSREGGRSFGEQFF
TRBV5-6,NA,TRBD2,TRBJ2-2,TGTGCCAGCAGCTTATTGCGGGAGGGGACCGGGGAGCTGTTTTTT,CASSLLREGTGELFF
TRBV7-3,NA,NA,TRBJ2-1,TGTGCCAGCAGCTCACATAGCGGTAGTTACAATGAGCAGTTCTTC,CASSSHSGSYNEQFF
TRBV14,NA,TRBD2,TRBJ2-7,TGTGCCAGCAGCTCTGGGACTAACCACGAGCAGTACTTC,CASSSGTNHEQYF
TRBV4-2,once,NA,TRBJ2-7,TGTGCCAGCAGCCCCGACTGGACGTCGCGGGATGACGAGCAGTACTTC,CASSPDWTSRDDEQYF
TRBV7-3,NA,TRBD2,TRBJ2-5,TGTGCCAGCAGCTTATTTCCTAGCGGGAAAGAGACCCAGTACTTC,CASSLFPSGKETQYF
TRBV19,NA,NA,TRBJ1-1,TGTGCCAGTAGGGAGGGACCGGGGGGTGACACTGAAGCTTTCTTT,CASREGPGGDTEAFF
TRBV29-1,NA,NA,TRBJ2-1,TGCAGCGTTGAGAACCCCTGGAGCAATGAGCAGTTCTTC,CSVENPWSNEQFF
TRBV15,NA,NA,TRBJ2-7,TGTGCCACCAGCTCCCTAAACCGGGACACCTCCTACGAGCAGTACTTC,CATSSLNRDTSYEQYF
TRBV5-6,NA,TRBD1,TRBJ2-7,TGTGCCAGCAGCTTGGCCGCGACAGGGGAACAGTACTTC,CASSLAATGEQYF
TRBV27,NA,TRBD1,TRBJ2-7,TGTGCCAGCAGGCCCCGGGACAGCCTCTACGAGCAGTACTTC,CASRPRDSLYEQYF
TRBV28,NA,NA,TRBJ1-5,TGTGCCAGCAAAGTAAGGGGAGTAGGGAGGGAACAGCCCCAGCATTTT,CASKVRGVGREQPQHF
TRBV5-1,few,NA,TRBJ2-7,TGCGCCAGCAGCTTGGAACAGGGCTACGAGCAGTACTTC,CASSLEQGYEQYF
TRBV11-3,NA,TRBD2,TRBJ2-1,TGTGCCAGCAGCTTAGGGGTCGGGACTAGCGGGAGTAATGAGCAGTTCTTC,CASSLGVGTSGSNEQFF
TRBV9,once,NA,TRBJ2-1,TGTGCCAGCAGCCTGCGTGAGGAGCTCTATAATGAGCAGTTCTTC,CASSLREELYNEQFF
TRBV6-4,NA,TRBD2,TRBJ2-1,TGTGCCAGCAGTGACACTAGCGGGAGGTTTTACAATGAGCAGTTCTTC,CASSDTSGRFYNEQFF
TRBV7-9,NA,TRBD1,TRBJ1-4,TGTGCCAGCAGCCCGACAGGGAGGTCTAATGAAAAACTGTTTTTT,CASSPTGRSNEKLFF
TRBV6-5,NA,NA,TRBJ2-1,TGTGCCAGCAGTTACACCACTTCGGAGCAGTTCTTC,CASSYTTSEQFF
TRBV15,NA,NA,TRBJ2-1,TGTGCCACCAGCAGATCCGAACCGGAGGGAGCCCACAATGAGCAGTTCTTC,CATSRSEPEGAHNEQFF
TRBV28,NA,NA,TRBJ1-2,TGTGCCAGCAGCCCGGGGGATGGCTACACCTTC,CASSPGDGYTF
TRBV7-6,NA,NA,TRBJ1-2,TGTGCCAGCAGCTTAGGCGGCTCCTATGGCTACACCTTC,CASSLGGSYGYTF
TRBV19,NA,NA,TRBJ2-1,TGTGCCAGTAGTATAGATAACCCGAGCTCCTACAATGAGCAGTTCTTC,CASSIDNPSSYNEQFF
TRBV28,NA,NA,TRBJ2-7,TGTGCCAGCAGTTCCGGGACATTTGGGGGGGGAGAGCAGTACTTC,CASSSGTFGGGEQYF